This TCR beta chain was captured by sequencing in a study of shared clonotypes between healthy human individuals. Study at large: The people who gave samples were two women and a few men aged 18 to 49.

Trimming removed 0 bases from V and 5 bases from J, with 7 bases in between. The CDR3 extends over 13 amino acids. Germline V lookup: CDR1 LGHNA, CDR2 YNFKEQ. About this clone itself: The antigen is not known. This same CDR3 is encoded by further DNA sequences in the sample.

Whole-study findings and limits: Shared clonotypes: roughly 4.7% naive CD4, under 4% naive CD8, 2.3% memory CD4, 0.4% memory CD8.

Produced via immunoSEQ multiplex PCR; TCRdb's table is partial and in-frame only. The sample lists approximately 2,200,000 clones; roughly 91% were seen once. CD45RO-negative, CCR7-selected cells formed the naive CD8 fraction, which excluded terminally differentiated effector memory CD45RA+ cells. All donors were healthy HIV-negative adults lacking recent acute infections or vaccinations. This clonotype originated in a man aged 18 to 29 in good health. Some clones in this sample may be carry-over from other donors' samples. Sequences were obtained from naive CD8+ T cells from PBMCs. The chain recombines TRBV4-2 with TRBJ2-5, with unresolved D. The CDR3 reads CASSQEVGETQYF. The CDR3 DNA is TGTGCCAGCAGCCAAGAGGTCGGGGAGACCCAGTACTTC.